This T cell receptor beta chain was documented in a study of TIL therapy for anti-PD-1-resistant metastatic lung cancer. Study context: Median patient age was about 56, ranging about 35-85 years.

Sequencing used immunoSEQ v3. TCRdb's table, derived via immunoSEQ multiplex PCR, lists solely in-frame clones and lacks some. The sample comprises roughly 20,000 clones, roughly 85% of which are singletons, and around 2.4% rests with the top ten. Time point specified: pre-treatment sample, taken before nivolumab and TIL therapy. Adults with stage 4 NSCLC were enrolled in a phase I trial. V lost 4 bases, J lost 4 bases, and 12 bases stayed unmatched. The CDR3 runs to 18 residues. Germline lookup yields CDR1 SGHAT and CDR2 FQNNGV. V and J are TRBV11-2 and TRBJ2-5; 13 positions agree with TRBD2. This specimen consisted of blood, obtained at baseline. The clonotype comes from a person aged 25-79 years with non-small cell lung cancer. CDR3 protein: CASSWTSGSPLVIETQYF. CDR3 in DNA: TGTGCCAGCAGCTGGACTAGCGGGAGTCCCCTGGTGATAGAGACCCAGTACTTC.